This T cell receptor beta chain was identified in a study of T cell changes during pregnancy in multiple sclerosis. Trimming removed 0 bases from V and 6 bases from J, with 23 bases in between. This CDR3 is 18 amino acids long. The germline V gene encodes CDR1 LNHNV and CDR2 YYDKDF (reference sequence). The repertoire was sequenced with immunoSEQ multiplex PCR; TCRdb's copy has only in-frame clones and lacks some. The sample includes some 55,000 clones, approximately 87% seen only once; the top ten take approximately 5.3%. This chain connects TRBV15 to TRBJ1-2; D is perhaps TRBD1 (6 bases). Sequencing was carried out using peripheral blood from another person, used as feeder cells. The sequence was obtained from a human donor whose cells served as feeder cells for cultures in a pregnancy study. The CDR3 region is CATSRDRSRGGLNDGYTF. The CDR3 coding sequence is TGTGCCACCAGCAGAGATCGCAGTCGAGGGGGGCTAAATGATGGCTACACCTTC.